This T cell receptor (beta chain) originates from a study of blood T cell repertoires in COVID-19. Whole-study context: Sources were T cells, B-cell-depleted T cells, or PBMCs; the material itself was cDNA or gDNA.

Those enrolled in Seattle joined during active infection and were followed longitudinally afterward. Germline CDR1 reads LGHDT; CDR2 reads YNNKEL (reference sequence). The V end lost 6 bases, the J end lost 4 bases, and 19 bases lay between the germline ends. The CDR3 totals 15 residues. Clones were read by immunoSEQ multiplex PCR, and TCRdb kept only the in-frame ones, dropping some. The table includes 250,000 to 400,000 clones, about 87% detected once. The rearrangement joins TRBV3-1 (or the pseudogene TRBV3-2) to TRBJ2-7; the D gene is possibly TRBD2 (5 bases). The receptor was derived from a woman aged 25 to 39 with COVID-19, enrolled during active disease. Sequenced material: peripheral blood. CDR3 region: CASSIAPGSIYEQYV. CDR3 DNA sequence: TGTGCCAGCAGTATAGCCCCTGGGAGCATTTACGAGCAGTACGTC.